This entry lists 10 T cell receptor beta chains sequenced from one sample in a study of quantifying T cell responses using KT2 cells (dated by TCRdb to between 2016 and 2019). Regarding the research as a whole: RNA was DNase-treated and reverse transcribed with TCR alpha and beta constant-region primers, mostly using SuperScript III.

Libraries were prepared through UMI-ligation and nested PCR. Sequenced on an Illumina MiSeq. T4 RNA ligase 1 was used to ligate a single-stranded oligonucleotide containing the Illumina SP2 sequence and a UMI to the 3' end of the cDNA. PCR1 was run for three to five cycles (98 degrees C for 15 s, 69 degrees C for 30 s, 72 degrees C for 40 s), and an equimolar mix of RC1.1 and RC1.2, covering TRBC1 and TRBC2, was used as the beta primer. The public reads were reprocessed in TCRdb via fastp at Q25 and MiXCR, keeping in-frame beta chains. Entries are consolidated by CDR3 protein sequence, retaining the most common genes and DNA. The sample table contains tens of thousands of distinct CDR3 sequences; only one count was recorded for under 7.5% of them. The top ten clonotypes cover approximately 14% of the sample. The material sequenced was PBMCs spiked with cells of the T cell clone KT2. Receptors originate from a human donor.

The V gene is TRBV12-3 or TRBV12-4, the J gene TRBJ2-6, with D perhaps TRBD1 or TRBD2 (6 bases each). V lost 5 bases, J lost 1 base, and 15 bases lay in between. The CDR3 has 17 residues. CDR3 in amino acids: CASSLLRGGSGANVLTF. The CDR3 nucleotides are TGTGCCAGCAGTCTCCTTAGAGGGGGGTCTGGGGCCAACGTCCTGACTTTC.

In regard to this clonotype: A junction boundary mismatches the germline segment, possibly from a read error. The CDR3, as DNA: TGTGCCGGCAGCCAAGAAGGTGCCTCCCAGTACGAGCAGTACTTC. It translates to CAGSQEGASQYEQYF. The chain combines TRBV4-2 with TRBJ2-7; D gene uncertain. Per germline, CDR1 LGHNA and CDR2 YNFKEQ. The CDR3 consists of 15 residues.

The chain joins TRBV19 to TRBJ1-1; D gene ambiguous. CDR1 LNHDA and CDR2 SQIVND come from the germline V gene (reference sequence). CDR3 size: 13 residues. V was cut by 9 bases and J by 2 bases, with 13 bases left in between. CDR3 nucleotide sequence: TGTGCCAGCCAATTAGGACGTAACACTGAAGCTTTCTTT. The encoded protein is CASQLGRNTEAFF.

Points on this clonotype: A much more abundant neighbour one base away suggests this may be a read error. The gene calls are TRBV5-1 and TRBJ1-4; D is unresolved. Germline CDR1 is SGHRS and CDR2 is YFSETQ. The CDR3 consists of 18 residues. DNA of the CDR3: TGCGCCAGCGGCTTGGCCGGCGGGCCTGGCCGCACTCATGAAAAACTGTTTTTT. This encodes CASGLAGGPGRTHEKLFF.

The chain couples TRBV4-1 to TRBJ1-5, with D possibly TRBD1 on 5 matching bases. Germline assignment: CDR1 MGHRA and CDR2 YSYEKL. This CDR3 contains 17 residues. Trimming took 1 base from V and 5 from J, leaving 18 bases between them. The CDR3 here is CASSQGAARGRDQPQHF. The DNA for the CDR3 is TGCGCCAGCAGCCAAGGGGCGGCGCGGGGGAGGGATCAGCCCCAGCATTTT.

V gene TRBV2 combines with J gene TRBJ1-1; no clear D gene. Germline V gives CDR1 SNHLY, CDR2 FYNNEI. This CDR3 contains 13 residues. V lost 0 bases and J 6 bases, leaving 8 bases between the germline ends. For the CDR3, the DNA is TGTGCCAGCAGTGAAGCGTCGGGAGCTGAAGCTTTCTTT. It yields the protein CASSEASGAEAFF.

This clonotype was seen ten or more times. The rearrangement uses TRBV12-3 or TRBV12-4 and TRBJ1-2, with D unresolved. The CDR3 is 11 amino acids. V shed 5 bases and J shed 1 base, with 2 bases lying between them. The CDR3: CASSRNYGYTF. CDR3 sequence (DNA): TGTGCCAGCAGTCGTAACTATGGCTACACCTTC.

Points on this clonotype: Given a much more abundant clone one base away, this may be a read error. DNA of the CDR3: TGTGACAGCATGGGAACCGAGCAGTACTTC. It translates to CDSMGTEQYF. The chain joins TRBV12-3 or TRBV12-4 to TRBJ2-7; D not resolved. CDR3 size: 10 residues.

V usage is TRBV7-9 and J usage is TRBJ1-2; tentative D call: TRBD1 (5 bases). Per germline, CDR1 SEHNR and CDR2 FQNEAQ (reference sequence). V was pared by 5 bases and J by 7 bases, with 8 bases between. The CDR3 has 11 residues. The DNA of the CDR3 is TGTGCCAGCAGCCGGGGCTCTGGCTACACCTTC. Translated, it gives CASSRGSGYTF.

This clonotype showed up just a few times. The chain recombines TRBV11-3 with TRBJ2-3, with 12 bases that match TRBD2. V shed 4 bases and J 3 bases; nucleotides not matched to a gene: 8. This CDR3 contains 17 residues. Germline CDR1 reads SGHNT; CDR2 reads YENEEA. CDR3 amino acids: CASSSPLTSGRTDTQYF. The DNA for the CDR3 is TGTGCCAGCAGCTCCCCCCTTACTAGCGGGAGGACAGATACGCAGTATTTT. Using reference TRBV11-3 and TRBJ2-3 for the parts outside the CDR3, the full variable domain is EAGVVQSPRYKIIEKKQPVAFWCNPISGHNTLYWYLQNLGQGPELLIRYENEEAVDDSQLPKDRFSAERLKGVDSTLKIQPAELGDSAVYLCASSSPLTSGRTDTQYFGPGTRLTVL.